The 27 T cell receptor beta chains below come from one sample, sequenced in a study of T-cell reconstitution after alpha-beta-depleted transplantation in children (dated by TCRdb to 2016 to 2018). Receptors were amplified or captured by PCR. Sequenced using an Illumina HiSeq 2500. TCR libraries were prepared with molecular barcoding, using unique molecular identifiers to normalize TCRbeta repertoire quantification. TCRdb applied fastp at Q25 and MiXCR to the public reads, then kept only in-frame beta chains. Rows with a matching CDR3 protein are joined into one entry that keeps the most common DNA and genes. The sample table records a few hundred thousand distinct CDR3 sequences; about 9.4% of these occur just once. The ten largest clones add up to over 6% of the sample. Reading the label with the study, this specimen's treatment or condition is: allogeneic hematopoietic cell transplantation with graft depleted of TCRalphabeta T cells and CD19 B cells.

This specimen was PBMCs, taken before TCRalphabeta/CD19-depleted stem cell transplant. The receptors were sampled from a boy younger than two with acute myeloid leukemia, due to receive a stem cell transplant.

This clonotype was observed at least ten times. This chain links TRBV11-2 with TRBJ1-2; the D is unclear. The CDR3 has 16 residues. Between the trimmed V and J ends, which lost 1 base and 4 bases, there was a span of 16 bases. CDR1 and CDR2 (germline): SGHAT, FQNNGV. The CDR3 coding sequence is TGTGCCAGCAGCTTAGTGGCAAGCCCCGCTGGCTATGGCTACACCTTC. It specifies CASSLVASPAGYGYTF.

This clonotype was picked up many times. The rearrangement joins TRBV7-9 to TRBJ2-3, with no clear D. The V end was cut by 5 bases, the J end by 0 bases, with 12 bases between. In germline, CDR1 is SEHNR, CDR2 FQNEAQ (reference sequence). The CDR3 sequence is 15 residues long. CDR3 loop: CASSPPLHSTDTQYF. The CDR3 DNA is TGTGCCAGCAGCCCCCCCCTCCACAGCACAGATACGCAGTATTTT.

This clonotype was seen at least ten times. The chain links TRBV29-1 to TRBJ1-2, with D perhaps TRBD1 (5 bases). Trimming left V 3 bases short and J 2 bases short, with 10 bases between. Germline V gives CDR1 SQVTM, CDR2 ANQGSEA. There are 13 residues in the CDR3. DNA of the CDR3: TGCAGCGTTGAGCGGAGACAGAACTATGGCTACACCTTC. It translates to CSVERRQNYGYTF.

The chain has TRBV21-1 and TRBJ1-6. TRBV21-1 is given as a pseudogene. This CDR3 spans 18 amino acids. The CDR3 DNA reads as TGTGCCAGCAGCCATGATTCTTGGGGAAGCTCCTATAATTCACCCCTCCACTTT. Encoded protein: CASSHDSWGSSYNSPLHF.

At least ten counts were recorded for this clonotype. The junction differs from germline at one of its ends, possibly a read error. V gene TRBV29-1 combines with J gene TRBJ2-7, with D possibly matching TRBD1 (6 bases). In germline, CDR1 is SQVTM, CDR2 ANQGSEA. The CDR3 covers 13 residues. The CDR3 DNA follows: TGCAGCGTTGAACAGGGGCGCGGGTACGGGCAGTACTTC. Its protein product is CSVEQGRGYGQYF.

This clonotype was counted between two and nine times. The chain employs TRBV5-5 and TRBJ1-4; D is possibly TRBD1 (5 bases). V shed 8 bases and J shed 5 bases, with 13 bases lying between them. CDR1 and CDR2 (germline): SGHKS, YYEKEE (reference sequence). This CDR3 has 13 amino acids. The CDR3 DNA reads as TGTGCCAGTAACCGCGGGGGGAATGAAAAACTGTTTTTT. Translation gives CASNRGGNEKLFF.

The chain recombines TRBV18 with TRBJ2-3; the D gene is possibly TRBD1 (5 bases). The CDR3 sequence is 15 residues long. CDR1 and CDR2 (germline): KGHSH, LQKENI. V was trimmed by 4 bases and J by 0 bases, leaving 11 bases between them. The CDR3 protein is CASSLRQRSTDTQYF. The CDR3 DNA sequence: TGTGCCAGCTCACTCCGACAGCGTAGCACAGATACGCAGTATTTT.

This clonotype was counted at least ten times. The chain is built from TRBV28 and TRBJ2-5; D possibly corresponds to TRBD2 (6 bases). The V gene lost 3 bases and the J gene lost 5 bases, with 13 bases spanning the gap. The CDR3 spans 14 residues. Per the germline V gene, CDR1 is MDHEN and CDR2 is SYDVKM. CDR3 DNA: TGTGCCAGCAGTTTTGACCTAGGAGGGGAGACCCAGTACTTC. Translating gives CASSFDLGGETQYF.

This clonotype was seen repeatedly, ten times or more. This chain joins TRBV12-3 or TRBV12-4 and TRBJ2-7; D remains ambiguous. The CDR3 sequence is 13 residues long. Between the trimmed V and J ends, which lost 3 bases and 2 bases, there was a span of 8 bases. The CDR3 loop is CASSFRRAYEQYF. Written as DNA, the CDR3 is TGTGCCAGCAGTTTTCGACGGGCCTACGAGCAGTACTTC.

The sample holds many counts of this clonotype. The V gene is TRBV29-1, the J gene TRBJ2-3; no clear D. Germline V gene sequence: CDR1 SQVTM, CDR2 ANQGSEA. Trimming removed 4 bases from V and 3 bases from J, with 11 bases in between. This CDR3 contains 13 residues. CDR3 sequence: CSVGQSGTDTQYF. CDR3 DNA sequence: TGCAGCGTTGGGCAGTCTGGAACAGATACGCAGTATTTT.

This clonotype turned up a few times. This chain joins TRBV5-6 and TRBJ2-5; possibly TRBD1 for D (5 bases). The V and J ends lost 4 bases and 2 bases respectively, with 15 bases between them. Germline V CDR1 and CDR2: SGHDT, YYEEEE. This CDR3 has 15 residues. CDR3 residues: CASSPAGWVQETQYF. DNA of the CDR3: TGTGCCAGCAGCCCCGCAGGGTGGGTTCAAGAGACCCAGTACTTC.

This clonotype showed up many times. J is TRBJ2-7 and V is TRBV12-5; 11 bases are shared with TRBD1. The germline gives CDR1 LGHNT, CDR2 FRNRAP. This CDR3 contains 17 residues. With 2 bases clipped from V and 0 bases from J, the junction kept 6 bases outside the gene matches. The CDR3 bases are TGTGCTAGTGGTTTGTCATCCGGGACAGGGGGCTCCTACGAGCAGTACTTC. Translated: CASGLSSGTGGSYEQYF.

Only a few counts were recorded for this clonotype. The chain employs TRBV7-3 and TRBJ1-1, with D possibly matching TRBD1 (5 bases). With 0 bases removed from V and 3 bases from J, the gap between germline ends came to 17 bases. This CDR3 is 17 amino acids long. Germline V lookup: CDR1 SGHTA, CDR2 FQGTGA. Written as DNA, the CDR3 is TGTGCCAGCAGCTTAACGGGGAGCAGGGATTTATACACTGAAGCTTTCTTT. Translated, it gives CASSLTGSRDLYTEAFF.

This clonotype appeared many times. V and J are TRBV7-9 and TRBJ2-5, with TRBD2 matching 11 bases. The CDR3 covers 16 residues. The ends lost 5 bases at V and 2 bases at J; junction bases unmatched: 7. Germline CDR1 and CDR2: SEHNR and FQNEAQ (reference sequence). The CDR3 DNA reads as TGTGCCAGCAGCCCACTACTAGCGGGGGAACAAGAGACCCAGTACTTC. Translated: CASSPLLAGEQETQYF.

This clonotype came up many times. The chain links TRBV20-1 to TRBJ2-1; D is possibly TRBD2 (6 bases). Germline-derived CDR1 and CDR2 are DFQATT and SNEGSKA (reference sequence). The CDR3 spans 15 residues. V lost 0 bases, J lost 2 bases, and 11 bases lay in between. CDR3 bases: TGCAGTGCTAGAGAGAGGCTAGCGCCCTACAATGAGCAGTTCTTC. Translated: CSARERLAPYNEQFF.

This sequence joins TRBV5-1 and TRBJ1-1; 9 bases match TRBD1. Looked up from germline, CDR1 is SGHRS and CDR2 is YFSETQ. This CDR3 has 13 amino acids. The V gene end was trimmed by 3 bases and the J gene end by 7 bases; junction bases not matched to a gene: 4. The chain's CDR3 is CASSSGQGLEAFF. CDR3 DNA: TGCGCCAGCAGCTCGGGACAGGGCCTTGAAGCTTTCTTT.

This clonotype was detected only a few times. The gene calls are TRBV6-9 and TRBJ2-7; 8 positions agree with TRBD1. Looked up from germline, CDR1 is MNHGY and CDR2 is SVAAGI. The CDR3 is 16 residues long. Germline trimming cut 2 bases from V and 5 bases from J; bases unmatched to any gene: 11. The CDR3 loop is CASSYIPRGRVDEQYF. The CDR3 DNA reads TGTGCCAGCAGTTATATTCCCAGGGGGCGCGTCGACGAGCAGTACTTC.

In regard to this clonotype: A clone one base away is much larger, so this may be a read error. The rearrangement uses TRBV13 and TRBJ2-7; 9 bases align to TRBD2. In germline, CDR1 is PRHDT, CDR2 FYEKMQ (reference sequence). The CDR3 has 14 residues. The CDR3 bases are TGTGCCAGCAGCGTCCTAGCGGGGTCCTGCGAGCAGTACTTC. This translates into CASSVLAGSCEQYF.

This clonotype was found many times. The chain recombines TRBV5-6 with TRBJ2-3; TRBD1 matches 8 bases. Germline loops: CDR1 SGHDT, CDR2 YYEEEE. The CDR3 is 14 residues long. The trim removed 0 bases at V and 6 bases at J, leaving 3 bases unmatched. Here the CDR3 reads CASSLAGGWDTQYF. The CDR3 DNA follows: TGTGCCAGCAGCTTGGCAGGGGGCTGGGATACGCAGTATTTT.

This clonotype was counted many times. The chain recombines TRBV24-1 with TRBJ2-2; D could derive from TRBD1 or TRBD2 (6 bases each). V gave up 9 bases and J gave up 4 bases, with 11 bases separating them. The CDR3 runs 13 residues. The germline CDR1 and CDR2 sequences are KGHDR and SFDVKD. The CDR3 sequence is CATGGTFTGELFF. The DNA for the CDR3 is TGTGCCACCGGGGGGACATTCACCGGGGAGCTGTTTTTT.

This clonotype was counted ten times or more. A junction boundary mismatches the germline segment, possibly from a read error. The chain combines TRBV20-1 with TRBJ1-1; 9 nucleotides align to TRBD1. The CDR3 runs to 13 residues. Germline values: CDR1 DFQATT, CDR2 SNEGSKA (reference sequence). CDR3 sequence: CSARDRGAFVTDF. As DNA, the CDR3 is TGCAGTGCTAGGGACAGGGGTGCGTTCGTTACCGATTTT.

This clonotype was observed many times. The gene calls are TRBV7-9 and TRBJ1-2; D perhaps matches TRBD1 (5 bases). Per germline, CDR1 SEHNR and CDR2 FQNEAQ (reference sequence). Trimming took 5 bases from V and 5 from J, leaving 21 bases between them. The CDR3 contains 16 residues. The CDR3 protein is CASSLSGHATLYGYTF. The CDR3 region has the DNA TGTGCCAGCAGCCTCTCGGGGCACGCAACCCTTTATGGCTACACCTTC.

J is TRBJ2-3 and V is TRBV5-1, with TRBD1 as a possible D gene (6 bases). CDR1 and CDR2 from the germline V gene are SGHRS and YFSETQ. The CDR3 runs 15 residues. The V end lost 1 base, the J end lost 5 bases, and 14 bases lay between the germline ends. The CDR3 loop is CASSLPGAPGDTQYF. The CDR3 DNA reads TGCGCCAGCAGCTTGCCAGGGGCGCCGGGAGATACGCAGTATTTT. The whole variable domain, remainder taken from reference TRBV5-1 and TRBJ2-3, is KAGVTQTPRYLIKTRGQQVTLSCSPISGHRSVSWYQQTPGQGLQFLFEYFSETQRNKGNFPGRFSGRQFSNSRSEMNVSTLELGDSALYLCASSLPGAPGDTQYFGPGTRLTVL.

This clonotype has at least ten counts. The chain is built from TRBV19 and TRBJ2-5; no clear D gene. The CDR3 has 15 amino acids. Germline V gene data show CDR1 as LNHDA and CDR2 as SQIVND (reference sequence). The V end lost 3 bases, the J end lost 2 bases, and 13 bases lay between the germline ends. CDR3 DNA sequence: TGTGCCAGTAGTATCAGGAGAGCTACTCAAGAGACCCAGTACTTC. Encoded protein: CASSIRRATQETQYF.

CDR3 coding DNA: TGCAGTGCTAGATCCTACCGGACTAGCGGGGGTACTTTGGGCATTCAGTACTTC. Its protein product is CSARSYRTSGGTLGIQYF. The chain is built from TRBV20-1 and TRBJ2-4; 13 bases fit TRBD2. Germline V gene sequence: CDR1 DFQATT, CDR2 SNEGSKA (reference sequence). The CDR3 runs 18 residues. V was clipped by 2 bases and J by 9 bases; unmatched bases: 16.

The CDR3 DNA reads TGCAGTGCTAGAGATGGACGGGGTGGGCAAGAGACCCAGTACTTC. Residues: CSARDGRGGQETQYF. The chain joins TRBV20-1 to TRBJ2-5; D might be TRBD2 (5 bases). Germline V CDR1 and CDR2: DFQATT, SNEGSKA (reference sequence). CDR3 length equals 15 residues. Trimming shortened V by 0 bases and J by 2 bases, and 13 bases separated the two germline ends.

This clonotype was observed a handful of times. This chain connects TRBV28 to TRBJ2-7, with a tentative D call TRBD1 (6 bases). The CDR3 is made up of 14 amino acids. Germline values: CDR1 MDHEN, CDR2 SYDVKM. The V end was cut by 7 bases, the J end by 5 bases, with 18 bases between. CDR3 residues: CASKHSGDLDEQYF. Here the CDR3 DNA reads TGTGCCAGCAAGCATTCAGGGGATTTAGACGAGCAGTACTTC.